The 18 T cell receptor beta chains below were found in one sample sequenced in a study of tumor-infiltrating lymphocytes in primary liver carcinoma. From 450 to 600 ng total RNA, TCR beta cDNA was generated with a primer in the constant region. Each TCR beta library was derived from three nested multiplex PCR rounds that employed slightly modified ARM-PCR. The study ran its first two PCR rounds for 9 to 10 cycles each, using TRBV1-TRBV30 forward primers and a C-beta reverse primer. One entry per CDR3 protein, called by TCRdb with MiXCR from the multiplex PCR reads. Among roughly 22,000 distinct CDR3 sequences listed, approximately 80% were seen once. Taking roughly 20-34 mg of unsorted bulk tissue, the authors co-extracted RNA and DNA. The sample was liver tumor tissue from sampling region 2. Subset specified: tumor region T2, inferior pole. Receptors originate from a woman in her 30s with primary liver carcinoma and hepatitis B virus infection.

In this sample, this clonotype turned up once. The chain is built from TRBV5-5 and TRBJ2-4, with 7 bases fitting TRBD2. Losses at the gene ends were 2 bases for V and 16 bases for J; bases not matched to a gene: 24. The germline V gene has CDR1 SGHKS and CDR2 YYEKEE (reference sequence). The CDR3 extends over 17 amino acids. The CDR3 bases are TGTGCCAGCAGCTTAGTGGGAATGAGGGAGGGGTCGGACATTGAATACTTC. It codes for CASSLVGMREGSDIEYF.

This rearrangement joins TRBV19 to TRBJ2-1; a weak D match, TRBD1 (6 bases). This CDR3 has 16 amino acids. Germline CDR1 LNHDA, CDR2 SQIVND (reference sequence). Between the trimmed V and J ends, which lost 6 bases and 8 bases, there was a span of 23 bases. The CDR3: CASRYESAQGNDEQFF. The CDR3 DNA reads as TGTGCCAGTAGATATGAATCGGCCCAGGGGAACGATGAGCAGTTCTTC.

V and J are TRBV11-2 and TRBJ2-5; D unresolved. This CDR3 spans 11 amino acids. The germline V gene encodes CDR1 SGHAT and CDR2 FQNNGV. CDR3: CASLGLETQYF. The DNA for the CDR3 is TGTGCAAGCTTAGGGTTAGAGACCCAGTACTTC.

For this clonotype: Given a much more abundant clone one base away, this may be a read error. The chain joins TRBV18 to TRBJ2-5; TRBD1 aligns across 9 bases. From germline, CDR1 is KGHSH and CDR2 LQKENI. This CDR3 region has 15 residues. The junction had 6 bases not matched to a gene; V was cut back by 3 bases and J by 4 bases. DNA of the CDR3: TGTGCCAGCTCACCGCTCGACAGGGGGAGAGAGACCCAGTACTTC. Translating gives CASSPLDRGRETQYF.

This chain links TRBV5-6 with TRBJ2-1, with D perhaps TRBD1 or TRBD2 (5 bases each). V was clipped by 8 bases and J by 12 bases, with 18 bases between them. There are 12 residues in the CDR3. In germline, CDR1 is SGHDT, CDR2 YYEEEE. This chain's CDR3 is CARCPRGDAQFF. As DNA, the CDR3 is TGTGCCAGGTGTCCACGAGGGGACGCGCAGTTCTTC.

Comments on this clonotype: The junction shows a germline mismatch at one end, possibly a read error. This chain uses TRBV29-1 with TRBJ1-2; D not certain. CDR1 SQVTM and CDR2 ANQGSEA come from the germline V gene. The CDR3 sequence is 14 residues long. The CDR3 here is CSVVRTMNLGGHTF. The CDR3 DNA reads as TGCAGCGTTGTTAGAACAATGAACTTGGGTGGCCACACCTTC. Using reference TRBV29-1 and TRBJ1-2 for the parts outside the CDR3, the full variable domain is SAVISQKPSRDICQRGTSLTIQCQVDSQVTMMFWYRQQPGQSLTLIATANQGSEATYESGFVIDKFPISRPNLTFSTLTVSNMSPEDSSIYLCSVVRTMNLGGHTFGSGTRLTVV.

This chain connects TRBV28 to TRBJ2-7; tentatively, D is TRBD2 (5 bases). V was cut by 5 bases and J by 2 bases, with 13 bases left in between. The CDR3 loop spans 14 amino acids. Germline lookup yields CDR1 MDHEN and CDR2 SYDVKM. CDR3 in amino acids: CASSEVGDPYEQYF. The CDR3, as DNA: TGTGCCAGCAGTGAAGTGGGAGATCCCTACGAGCAGTACTTC.

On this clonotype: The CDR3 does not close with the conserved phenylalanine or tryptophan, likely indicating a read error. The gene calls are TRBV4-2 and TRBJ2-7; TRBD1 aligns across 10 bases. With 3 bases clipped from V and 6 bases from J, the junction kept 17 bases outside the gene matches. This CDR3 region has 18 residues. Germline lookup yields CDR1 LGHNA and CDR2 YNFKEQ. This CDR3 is CASSQKHLGQGGPREQYI. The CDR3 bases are TGTGCCAGCAGCCAGAAACATCTAGGACAGGGGGGACCGCGCGAGCAGTACATC.

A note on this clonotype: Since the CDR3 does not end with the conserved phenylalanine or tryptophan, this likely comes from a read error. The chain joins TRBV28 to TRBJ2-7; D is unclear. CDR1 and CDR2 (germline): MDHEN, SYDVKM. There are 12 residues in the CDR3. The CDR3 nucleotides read TGTACCAGCAGCGACTCCCTCTACGAGCAGTACATC. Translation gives CTSSDSLYEQYI.

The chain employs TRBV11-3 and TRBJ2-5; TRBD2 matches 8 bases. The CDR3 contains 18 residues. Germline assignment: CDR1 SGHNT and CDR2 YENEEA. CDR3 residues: CVNGPSSLAEVNGETQYF. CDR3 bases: TGTGTCAACGGCCCTAGTTCACTAGCGGAAGTTAACGGAGAGACCCAGTACTTC.

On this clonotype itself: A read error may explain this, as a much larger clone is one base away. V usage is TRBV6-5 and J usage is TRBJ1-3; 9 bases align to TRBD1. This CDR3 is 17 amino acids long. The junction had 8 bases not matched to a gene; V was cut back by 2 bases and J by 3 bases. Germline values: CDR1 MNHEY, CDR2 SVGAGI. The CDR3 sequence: CASSYGGQGECGNTIYF. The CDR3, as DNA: TGTGCCAGCAGTTACGGGGGACAGGGAGAATGTGGAAACACCATATATTTT.

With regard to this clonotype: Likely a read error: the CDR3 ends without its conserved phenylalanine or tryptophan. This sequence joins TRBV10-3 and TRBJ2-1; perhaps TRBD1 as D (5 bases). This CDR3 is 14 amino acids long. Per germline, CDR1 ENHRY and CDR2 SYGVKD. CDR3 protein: CAFSPTATRDEQFL. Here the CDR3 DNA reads TGTGCCTTCAGTCCCACGGCGACCAGGGATGAGCAGTTCCTC.

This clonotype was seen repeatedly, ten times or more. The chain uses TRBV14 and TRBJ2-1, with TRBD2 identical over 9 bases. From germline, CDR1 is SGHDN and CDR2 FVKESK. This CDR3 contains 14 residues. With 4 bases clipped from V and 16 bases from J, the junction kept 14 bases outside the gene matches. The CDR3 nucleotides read TGTGCCAGCAGCCGGGTGGGCGCGGGAGGGCCTGATTTCTTC. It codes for CASSRVGAGGPDFF.

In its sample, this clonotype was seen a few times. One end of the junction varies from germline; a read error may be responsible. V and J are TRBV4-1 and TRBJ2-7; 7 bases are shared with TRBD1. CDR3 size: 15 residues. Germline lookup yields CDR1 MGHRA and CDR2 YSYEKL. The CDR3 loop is CASSLTGVNSYEQCF. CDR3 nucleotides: TGCGCTAGCAGCCTAACAGGGGTTAACTCCTACGAGCAATGCTTC.

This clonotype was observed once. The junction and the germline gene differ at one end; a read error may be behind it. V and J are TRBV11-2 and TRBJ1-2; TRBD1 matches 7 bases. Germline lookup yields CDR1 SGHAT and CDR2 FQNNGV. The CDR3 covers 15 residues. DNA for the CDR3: TGTGCTAGCAGCTTAGATGGGATGGCAGGGGGAGGCTACGCCTTC. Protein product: CASSLDGMAGGGYAF.

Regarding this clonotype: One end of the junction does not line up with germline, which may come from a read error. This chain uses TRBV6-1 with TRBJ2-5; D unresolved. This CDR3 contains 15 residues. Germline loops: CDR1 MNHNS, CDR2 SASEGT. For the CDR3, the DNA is TGTGCAAGCAGCTGGATAGGAGCTACACAAAAGACCGAGTACTTC. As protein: CASSWIGATQKTEYF.

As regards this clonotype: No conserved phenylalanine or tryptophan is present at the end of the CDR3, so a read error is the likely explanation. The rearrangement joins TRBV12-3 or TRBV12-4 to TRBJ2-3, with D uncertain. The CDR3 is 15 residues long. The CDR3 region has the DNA TGTGCCAGTAGTTTTCCGCCTCCTAGCACAGATACGCAGTATATT. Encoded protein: CASSFPPPSTDTQYI.

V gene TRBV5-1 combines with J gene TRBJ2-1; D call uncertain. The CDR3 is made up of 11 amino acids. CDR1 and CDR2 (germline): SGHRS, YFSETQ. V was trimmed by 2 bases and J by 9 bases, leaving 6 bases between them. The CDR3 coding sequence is TGCGCCAGCAGCTTATCAAGTGAGCAGTTCTTC. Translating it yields CASSLSSEQFF.